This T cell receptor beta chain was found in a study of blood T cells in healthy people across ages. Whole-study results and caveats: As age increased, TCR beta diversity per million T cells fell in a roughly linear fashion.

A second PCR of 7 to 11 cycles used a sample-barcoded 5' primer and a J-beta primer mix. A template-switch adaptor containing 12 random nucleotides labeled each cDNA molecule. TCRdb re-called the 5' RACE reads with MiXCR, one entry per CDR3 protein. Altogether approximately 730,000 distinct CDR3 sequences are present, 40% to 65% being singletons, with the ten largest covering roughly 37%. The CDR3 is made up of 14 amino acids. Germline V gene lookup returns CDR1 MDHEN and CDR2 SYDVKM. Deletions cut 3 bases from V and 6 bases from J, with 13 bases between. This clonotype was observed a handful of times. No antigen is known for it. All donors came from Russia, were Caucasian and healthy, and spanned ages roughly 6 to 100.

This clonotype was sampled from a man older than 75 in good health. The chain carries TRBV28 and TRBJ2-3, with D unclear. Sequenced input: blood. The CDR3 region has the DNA TGTGCCAGCAGTTTCGCGTCACCGAGGGATACGCAGTATTTT. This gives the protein CASSFASPRDTQYF.